This T cell receptor (beta chain) was recorded in a study of cytomegalovirus exposure and HLA in healthy donors. Study as a whole: An early data release held around 80 million unique TCRs from HLA-typed donors. Study-wide results and limits: As a later analysis showed, a missense DCLRE1C variant was linked to trimming of TCR beta V- and J-genes. Earlier results showed most TCR beta V segments being productive about 87% or about 30% of the time. Relative to equally common others, HLA-associated TCR beta chains showed greater clonal expansion in a later analysis.

PCR used 60 Vbeta primers and 13 Jbeta primers. The method was immunoSEQ multiplex PCR; TCRdb's version includes in-frame clones alone and lacks a portion of them. The specimen's table records about 20,000 clones. Trimming at V came to 1 base and at J to 8 bases, leaving 13 bases not matched to a gene. Per germline, CDR1 MGHRA and CDR2 YSYEKL. The CDR3 totals 17 residues. On this clone itself: The target antigen is unknown.

The rearrangement joins TRBV4-1 to TRBJ2-2; TRBD2 matches 7 bases. This clonotype originated in a man in his 60s in good health and CMV-seropositive. Sequencing was done on a sample of PBMCs. CDR3 nucleotides: TGCGCCAGCAGCCAAGTGGCTAGCGGACTCGGAGGGGGGGAGCTGTTTTTT. The encoded protein is CASSQVASGLGGGELFF.